The 5 T cell receptor beta chains in this list originate from one sample, sequenced in a study of blood T cell repertoires in COVID-19. Sequencing used immunoSEQ multiplex PCR; TCRdb keeps in-frame clones, though not all of them. This sample has fewer than 50,000 clones, with approximately 87% found just once. The source material was peripheral blood. These receptors were taken from a human donor in a cohort sampled during active COVID-19.

This clone has just a few counts. The chain combines TRBV30 with TRBJ1-2; no clear D gene. This CDR3 has 10 residues. Germline loops: CDR1 GTSNPN, CDR2 SVGIG (reference sequence). Trimming removed 8 bases from V and 5 bases from J, with 9 bases in between. This CDR3 is CALFRYGYTF. CDR3 bases: TGTGCCCTCTTCCGGTATGGCTACACCTTC. The full variable domain, completed using reference TRBV30 and TRBJ1-2, is SQTIHQWPATLVQPVGSPLSLECTVEGTSNPNLYWYRQAAGRGLQLLFYSVGIGQISSEVPQNLSASRPQDRQFILSSKKLLLSDSGFYLCALFRYGYTFGSGTRLTVV.

The rearrangement joins TRBV7-6 to TRBJ2-1, with D maybe TRBD2 (5 bases). Per germline, CDR1 SGHVS and CDR2 FNYEAQ. The CDR3 length is 15 residues. Trimming left V 4 bases short and J 5 bases short, with 15 bases between. CDR3 DNA: TGTGCCAGCAGCTCCCGTTATGGGAGCGACAATGAGCAGTTCTTC. Amino acids: CASSSRYGSDNEQFF.

The genes are TRBV18 and TRBJ2-1, with unresolved D. Per germline, CDR1 KGHSH and CDR2 LQKENI. Trimming shortened V by 6 bases and J by 2 bases, and 5 bases separated the two germline ends. CDR3 length: 12 residues. This CDR3 is CASSTTYNEQFF. CDR3 DNA sequence: TGTGCCAGCTCGACAACCTACAATGAGCAGTTCTTC.

The V call is TRBV19, the J call TRBJ2-7; the match to TRBD2 covers 11 bases. Losses at the gene ends were 6 bases for V and 4 bases for J; bases not matched to a gene: 5. Per germline, CDR1 LNHDA and CDR2 SQIVND (reference sequence). The CDR3 sequence is 14 residues long. CDR3 loop: CASSGLAGRYEQYF. The CDR3 DNA reads TGTGCCAGTAGCGGACTAGCGGGCCGTTACGAGCAGTACTTC.

This clone was seen once. The rearrangement uses TRBV5-1 and TRBJ2-3; D is possibly TRBD1 (5 bases). V lost 2 bases and J lost 5, with 12 bases in between. Germline V gene data show CDR1 as SGHRS and CDR2 as YFSETQ. The CDR3 is made up of 14 amino acids. In DNA form, the CDR3 reads TGCGCCAGCAGCTTAGGGGAATTGCAAGATACGCAGTATTTT. It specifies CASSLGELQDTQYF.